The present T cell receptor beta chain was sequenced within a study of blood T cell repertoires in COVID-19. The overall study: Sites in the United States, Italy and Spain provided acute and convalescent COVID-19 samples. PBMCs, B-cell-depleted T cells, or T cells provided the cDNA or gDNA that made up the material.

Authors' analysis steps: Estimated nucleated cell counts came from reference gene primer amplification. Profiling relied on immunoSEQ multiplex PCR, and the TCRdb table lists in-frame clones only, not all of them. V and J calls and clone size come straight from that table; D and trimming were deduced from the DNA. The sample shows fewer than 85,000 clones, 91% of them seen only once. The CDR3 length is 13 residues. CDR1 and CDR2 (germline): SGHRS, YFSETQ. The V end was cut by 4 bases, the J end by 4 bases, with 11 bases between. This sequence was found in a human donor in a cohort sampled during active COVID-19. V is TRBV5-1 and J is TRBJ2-5; tentative D call: TRBD1 (5 bases). Material for sequencing was peripheral blood. As DNA, the CDR3 is TGCGCCAGCAGCCCCTGGGGCGGAGAGACCCAGTACTTC. Residues: CASSPWGGETQYF.